This T cell receptor (delta chain) was found in a study of Vδ1+ human thymocytes. Study results and limitations: Unexpected Vdelta2 sequences could cause misinterpretation of bulk repertoire data. Thymic TRG and TRD repertoires appeared highly polyclonal, with Gaussian CDR3 length distributions. TRG sequences recurred across donors, whereas TRD sequences stayed essentially private. Thymic delta-chain repertoires held about 20% Vdelta2 sequences and few Vdelta3, despite high sort purity.

Vdelta1+ thymocyte sorts reached between about 97% and 99.6% purity. CDR1 and CDR2 from the germline V gene are TSWWSYY and QGS. Trimming took 1 base from V and 3 from J, leaving 36 bases between them. The CDR3 runs 23 residues. There are a few counts of this clone. Its antigen is undetermined. Extracted RNA was reverse transcribed into cDNA. CDR3 amplicons came from multiplex PCR with pooled V-gene forward and constant-region reverse primers. TCRdb reprocessed the multiplex PCR reads through CATT. The sample lists over 45,000 delta-chain clones, 15% occurring once. The clonotype was recovered from a boy under two years old who had congenital heart surgery. The sequencing sample was made of Vdelta1+ gamma-delta thymocytes from the thymus. The subset was: FACS-sorted CD3+ TCRalphabeta- TCRVdelta1+ TCRVdelta2- thymocytes. The V call is TRDV1, the J call TRDJ1; tentatively, D is TRDD2 or TRDD3 (6 bases each). DNA of the CDR3: TGTGCTCTTGGGGAACCTGGGTTATTCCTAATGGGGTCTAGGCGGGGGAGGCCCGATAAACTCATCTTT. Translating it yields CALGEPGLFLMGSRRGRPDKLIF.